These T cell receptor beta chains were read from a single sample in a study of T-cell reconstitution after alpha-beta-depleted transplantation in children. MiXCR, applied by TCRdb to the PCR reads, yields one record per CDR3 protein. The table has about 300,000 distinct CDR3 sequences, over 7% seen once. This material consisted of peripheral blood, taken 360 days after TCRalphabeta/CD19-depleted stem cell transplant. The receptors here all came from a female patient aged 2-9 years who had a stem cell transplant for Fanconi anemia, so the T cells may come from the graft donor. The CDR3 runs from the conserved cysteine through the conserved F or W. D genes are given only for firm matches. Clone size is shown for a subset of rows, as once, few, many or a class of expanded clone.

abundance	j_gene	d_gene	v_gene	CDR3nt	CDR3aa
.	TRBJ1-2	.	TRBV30	TGTGCCTGGAGTGTGACGGGTTTCAGTGGCTACACCTTC	CAWSVTGFSGYTF
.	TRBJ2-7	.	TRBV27	TGTGCCAGCAGTTTATTTGGACTGTACTACGAGCAGTACTTC	CASSLFGLYYEQYF
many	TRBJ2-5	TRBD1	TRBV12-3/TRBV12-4	TGTGCCAGCAGCGGACAGGGTATGACCCAGTACTTC	CASSGQGMTQYF
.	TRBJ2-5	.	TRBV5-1	TGCGCCAGCAGCTGGGTCGAGAGCCTCCAGGAGACCCAGTACTTC	CASSWVESLQETQYF
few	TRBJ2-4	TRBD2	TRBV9	TGTGCCAGCAGCGTAGTATTTAGCGGGGGCTCCCACCTAGCCAAAAACATTCAGTACTTC	CASSVVFSGGSHLAKNIQYF
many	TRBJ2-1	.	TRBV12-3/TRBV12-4	TGTGCCAGCAGAACCTGGGACGGAATAAACAATGAGCAGTTCTTC	CASRTWDGINNEQFF
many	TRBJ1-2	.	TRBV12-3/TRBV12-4	TGTGCCAGCAGTTTACTTTTTTTGGCGGCTACTGGCTACACCTTC	CASSLLFLAATGYTF
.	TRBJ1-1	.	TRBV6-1	TGTGCCAGCAGTCTAGTCCCAAACACTGAAGCTCTCTTT	CASSLVPNTEALF
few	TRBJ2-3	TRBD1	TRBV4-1	TGCGCCAGCAGCCATGGACAGGGGGCAGGCGCAGATACGCAGTATTTT	CASSHGQGAGADTQYF
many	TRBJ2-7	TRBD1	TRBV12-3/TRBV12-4	TGTGCCAGCAGTTCGACAGGGGGCTCCTACGAGCAGTACTTC	CASSSTGGSYEQYF
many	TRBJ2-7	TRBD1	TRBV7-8	TGTGCCAGCAGCATAACAACTGGACAGGGGGAGGCCTACGAGCAGTACTTC	CASSITTGQGEAYEQYF
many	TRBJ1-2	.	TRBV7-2	TGTGCCAGCACCCCACAACGGGCAGCTAGTAACTATGGCTACACCTTC	CASTPQRAASNYGYTF
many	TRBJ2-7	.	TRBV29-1	TGCAGCGTCCTTTATCTCCCCCACGAGCAGTACTTC	CSVLYLPHEQYF
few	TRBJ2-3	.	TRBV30	TGTGCCTGGGGGTTAGGGACCCAAGAACCCACAGATACGCAGTATTTT	CAWGLGTQEPTDTQYF
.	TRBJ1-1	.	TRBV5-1	TGCGCCAGCAGCTTGTATTCGGGGGACTTTGATGAAGCTTTCTTT	CASSLYSGDFDEAFF
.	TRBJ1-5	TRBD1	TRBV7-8	TGTGCCAGCAGCCTATACAGACAGGGGCTTTTCAATCAGCCCCAGCATTTT	CASSLYRQGLFNQPQHF
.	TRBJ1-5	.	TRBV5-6	TGTGCCAGCAGCTTCCGGGGCGGGATAGGTCAGCCCCAGCATTTT	CASSFRGGIGQPQHF
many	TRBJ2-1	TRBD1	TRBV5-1	TGCGCCACCGCGGACAGGAGCTCCTACAATGAGCAGTTCTTC	CATADRSSYNEQFF
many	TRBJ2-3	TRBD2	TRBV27	TGTGCCAGCAGTTCGCGTAGCGGGGTAGGAACAGATACGCAGTATTTT	CASSSRSGVGTDTQYF
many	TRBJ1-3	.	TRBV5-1	TGCGCCAGCAGCTTGGGCGCGGGATCGATCTCTGGAAACACCATATATTTT	CASSLGAGSISGNTIYF
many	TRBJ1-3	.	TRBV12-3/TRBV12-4	TGTGCCAGCAGTTTAATCACAGACTCTGGAAACACCATATATTTT	CASSLITDSGNTIYF
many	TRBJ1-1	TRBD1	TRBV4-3	TGCGCCAGCAGCTCACATGCGACAGGGAAAGGTCCTGAAGCTTTCTTT	CASSSHATGKGPEAFF
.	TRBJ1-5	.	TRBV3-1	TGTGCCAGCAGCCAAGGGGTTTATAGCAATCAGCCCCAGCATTTT	CASSQGVYSNQPQHF
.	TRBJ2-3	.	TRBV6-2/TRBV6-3	TGTGCCAGCGCTCACACCCCACGCGGGCATACGCAGTATTTT	CASAHTPRGHTQYF
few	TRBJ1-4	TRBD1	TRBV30	TGTGCCTGGATGGGGACAGGGGGTGAAAAACTGTTTTTT	CAWMGTGGEKLFF
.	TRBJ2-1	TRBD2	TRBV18	TGTGCCAGCTCACCACTCGTAGCGGGAGGGCCAGGTAGCAATGAGCAGTTCTTC	CASSPLVAGGPGSNEQFF
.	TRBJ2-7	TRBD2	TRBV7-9	TGTGCCAGCACCGTGGGGGGGGCCTACGAGCAGTACTTC	CASTVGGAYEQYF
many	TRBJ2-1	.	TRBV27	TGTGCCAGCAGCCCAAGGGGCCTCTCCTACAATGAGCAGTTCTTC	CASSPRGLSYNEQFF
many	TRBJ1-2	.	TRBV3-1	TGTGCCAGCAGCCAACAACGTGGGAGTTTATGGTATGGCTACACCTTC	CASSQQRGSLWYGYTF
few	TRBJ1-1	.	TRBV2	TGTGCCAGCAGTGGAGTTGGAGCTTTCTTT	CASSGVGAFF
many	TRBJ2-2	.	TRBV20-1	TGCAGTGCTAGTCGGAGCACCGGGGAGCTGTTTTTT	CSASRSTGELFF
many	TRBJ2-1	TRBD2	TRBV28	TGTGCCAGCAGTTTGGCCCTAGCGGACGATGAGCAGTTCTTC	CASSLALADDEQFF
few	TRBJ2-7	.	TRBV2	TGTGCCCAGGCCAGCGCCTACGAGCAGTACTTC	CAQASAYEQYF
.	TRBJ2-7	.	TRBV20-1	TGCAGTGCTAAGCTTTGGGGGAGGGGGTACGAGCAGTACTTC	CSAKLWGRGYEQYF
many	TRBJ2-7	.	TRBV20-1	TGCAGTGCTAGAGGGACCCTTTCCTCCGAGCAGTACTTC	CSARGTLSSEQYF
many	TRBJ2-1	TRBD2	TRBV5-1	TGCGCCAGCAGCCATGGGTATTTTGGGGGGGTATCCTACAATGAGCAGTTCTTC	CASSHGYFGGVSYNEQFF
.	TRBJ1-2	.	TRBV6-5	TGTGCCAGCAGTTATATCGGTGGCTCTAACTATGGCTACACCTTC	CASSYIGGSNYGYTF
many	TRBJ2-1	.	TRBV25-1	TGTGCCAGCACTTCCGGGGTTGGCAATGAGCAGTTCTTC	CASTSGVGNEQFF
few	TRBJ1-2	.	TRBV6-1	TGTGCCAGCAGACAACTTGGGGCGGGCGGCTACACCTTC	CASRQLGAGGYTF
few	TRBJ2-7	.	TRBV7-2	TGTGCCAGCAGCGCCTCCCGCAAGGACTCTCCCTACGAGCAGTACTTC	CASSASRKDSPYEQYF
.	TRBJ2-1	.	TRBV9	TGTGCCAGCAGCACGGGGAGTAATTCTTACAATGAGCAGTTCTTC	CASSTGSNSYNEQFF
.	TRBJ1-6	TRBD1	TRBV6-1	TGTGCCAGCAACAGCCCGACAGGGGGATCCTATAATTCACCCCTCCACTTT	CASNSPTGGSYNSPLHF
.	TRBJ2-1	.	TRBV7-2	TGTGCCAGCAGCACTCGACAGTCGAATGAGCAGTTCTTC	CASSTRQSNEQFF
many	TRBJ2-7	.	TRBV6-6	TGTGCCAGCAGCCCTCTAGGCGACTACGAGCAGTACTTC	CASSPLGDYEQYF
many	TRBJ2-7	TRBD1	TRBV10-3	TGTGCCATCCAAGACAGGGTCTCCTACGAGCAGTACTTC	CAIQDRVSYEQYF
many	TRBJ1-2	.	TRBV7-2	TGTGCCAGCAGCTCGGGGGGCTACTATGGCTACACCTTC	CASSSGGYYGYTF
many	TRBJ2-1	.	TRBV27	TGTGCCAGCAGTGGTAAGGGGGTGGCAGGCAATGAGCAGTTCTTC	CASSGKGVAGNEQFF
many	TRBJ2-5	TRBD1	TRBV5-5	TGTGCCAGCAGCCCTGTGGGACAGCAAGAGACCCAGTACTTC	CASSPVGQQETQYF
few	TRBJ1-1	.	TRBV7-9	TGTGCCAGCAGCTTAGCTCGCGTTTTTAACACTGAAGCTTTCTTT	CASSLARVFNTEAFF
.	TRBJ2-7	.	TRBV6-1	TGTGCCAGCAGTCGCGGGACTGCCCCCTACGAGCAGTACTTC	CASSRGTAPYEQYF
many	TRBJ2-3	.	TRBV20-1	TGCAGTGCTAGAGCATTTGCAGATACGCAGTATTTT	CSARAFADTQYF
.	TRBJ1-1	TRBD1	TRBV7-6	TGTGCCAGCAGTCCAAACAGGGGAGAAGGGAACACTGAAGCTTTCTTT	CASSPNRGEGNTEAFF
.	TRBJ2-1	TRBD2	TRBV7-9	TGTGCCAGCAGCTTTCTTGCGGGAGGTCCCTTGAATGAGCAGTTCTTC	CASSFLAGGPLNEQFF